This T cell receptor (beta chain) appears in the sequencing data of a study of T cell clones after liver transplantation. Study-level information: Until 12-24 months post-transplant, subjects got standard immunosuppression and no induction. General study findings and limits: A larger donor-reactive than third-party decline suggested partial antigen-specific deletion. The donor-reactive repertoire was only partly measurable in a couple of subjects, lacking donor cells.

A remark on this clone: Antigen unknown.

Trimming at V came to 1 base and at J to 2 bases, leaving 0 bases not matched to a gene. CDR1 LGHNA and CDR2 YSLEER come from the germline V gene. The CDR3 sequence is 14 residues long. Libraries were prepared by immunoSEQ multiplex PCR; TCRdb keeps only in-frame clonotypes and omits some of them. The profile shows fewer than 80,000 clones, roughly 80% of them singletons. This TCR came from a human patient who received a liver transplant. The graft donor may account for some of the T cells. The source material was CD4+ T cells from blood, sampled less than 50 months after liver transplant. V is TRBV4-3 and J is TRBJ2-7; 9 bases agree with TRBD1. The CDR3 loop is CASSQGQGAYEQYF. CDR3 coding DNA: TGCGCCAGCAGCCAAGGACAGGGGGCCTACGAGCAGTACTTC.